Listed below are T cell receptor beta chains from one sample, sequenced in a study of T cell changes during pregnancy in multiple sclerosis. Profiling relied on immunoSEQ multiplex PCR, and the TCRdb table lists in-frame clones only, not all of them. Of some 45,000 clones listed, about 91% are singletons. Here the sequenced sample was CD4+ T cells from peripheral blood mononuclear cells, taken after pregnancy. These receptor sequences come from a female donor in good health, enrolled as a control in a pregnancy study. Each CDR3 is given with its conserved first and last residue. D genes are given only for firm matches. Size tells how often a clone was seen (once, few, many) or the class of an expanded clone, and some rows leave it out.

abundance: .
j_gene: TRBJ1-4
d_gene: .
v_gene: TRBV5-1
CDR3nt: TGCGCCAGCAGCTCCCAGGGAACTAATGAAAAACTGTTTTTT
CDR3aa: CASSSQGTNEKLFF

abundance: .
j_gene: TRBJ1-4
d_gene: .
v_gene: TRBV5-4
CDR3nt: TGTGCCAGCAGCCCCCGTAGCGGCGGGCGGGATGAAAAACTGTTTTTT
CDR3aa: CASSPRSGGRDEKLFF

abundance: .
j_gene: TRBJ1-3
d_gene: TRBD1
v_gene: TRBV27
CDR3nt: TGTGCCAGCAGACCACAGGGGAGCTCTGGAAACACCATATATTTT
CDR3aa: CASRPQGSSGNTIYF

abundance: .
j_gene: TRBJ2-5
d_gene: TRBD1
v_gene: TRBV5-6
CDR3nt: TGTGCCAGCAGCCGGACAGGGGGGGAGACCCAGTACTTC
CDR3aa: CASSRTGGETQYF

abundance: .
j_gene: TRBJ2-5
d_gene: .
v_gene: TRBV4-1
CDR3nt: TGCGCCAGCAGCGAGGGACTTAGGGAGACCCAGTACTTC
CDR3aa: CASSEGLRETQYF

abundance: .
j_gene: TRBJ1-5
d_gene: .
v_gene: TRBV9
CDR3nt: TGTGCCAGCGGTAGGGGGGGGGATCAGCCCCAGCATTTT
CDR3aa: CASGRGGDQPQHF

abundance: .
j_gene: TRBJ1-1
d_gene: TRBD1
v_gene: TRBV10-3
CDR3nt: TGTGCCATCGTCGGACAGGAGAACACTGAAGCTTTCTTT
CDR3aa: CAIVGQENTEAFF

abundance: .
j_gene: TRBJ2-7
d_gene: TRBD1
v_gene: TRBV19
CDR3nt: TGTGCCAGTAGTATCCCCACCGGGACAGGGTTTTACGAGCAGTACTTC
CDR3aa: CASSIPTGTGFYEQYF

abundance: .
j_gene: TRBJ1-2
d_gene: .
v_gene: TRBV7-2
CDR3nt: TGTGCCAGCAGCGTATATTCGGGGACTGCTAACTATGGCTACACCTTC
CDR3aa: CASSVYSGTANYGYTF

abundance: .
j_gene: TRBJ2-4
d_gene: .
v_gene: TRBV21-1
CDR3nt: TGTGCCAACACTGGGACGGGGGTCAACATTCAGTACTTC
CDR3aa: CANTGTGVNIQYF

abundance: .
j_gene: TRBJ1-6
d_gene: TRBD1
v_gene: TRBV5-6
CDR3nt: TGTGCCAGCAGCTTCTCGACAGGGGGTTCACCCCTCCACTTT
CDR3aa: CASSFSTGGSPLHF

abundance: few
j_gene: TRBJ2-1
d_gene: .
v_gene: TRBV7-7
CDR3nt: TGTGCCAGCAGTCGCCTCAGGGACTCCTCCTACAATGAGCAGTTCTTC
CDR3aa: CASSRLRDSSYNEQFF

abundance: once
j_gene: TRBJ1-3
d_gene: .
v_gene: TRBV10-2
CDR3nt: TGCGCCAGCAGTGAAGGGGGAAGAAACACCATATATTTT
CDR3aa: CASSEGGRNTIYF

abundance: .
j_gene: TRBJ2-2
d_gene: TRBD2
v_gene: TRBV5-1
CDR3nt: TGCGCCAGCAGCTGGACTAGAGACACCGGGGAGCTGTTTTTT
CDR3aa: CASSWTRDTGELFF

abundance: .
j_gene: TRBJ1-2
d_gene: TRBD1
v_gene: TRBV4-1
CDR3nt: TGCGCCAGCAGCCAAGACTTCCCGGGACAGGGCCCCAATGGCTACACCTTC
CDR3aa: CASSQDFPGQGPNGYTF

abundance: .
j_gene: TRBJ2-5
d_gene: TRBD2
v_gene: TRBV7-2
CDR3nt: TGTGCCAGCAGCGCGGGACTAGCTTATGAGACCCAGTACTTC
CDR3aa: CASSAGLAYETQYF

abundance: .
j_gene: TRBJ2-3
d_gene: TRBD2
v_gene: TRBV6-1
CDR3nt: TGTGCCAGCTCTCGACTAGCGGGCACAGATACGCAGTATTTT
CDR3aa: CASSRLAGTDTQYF

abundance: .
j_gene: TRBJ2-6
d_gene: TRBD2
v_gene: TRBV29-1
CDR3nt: TGCAGCGTAGCGCGGGGGTCTGGGGCCAACGTCCTGACTTTC
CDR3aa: CSVARGSGANVLTF

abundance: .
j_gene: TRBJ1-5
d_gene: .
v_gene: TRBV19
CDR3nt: TGTGCCAGTAGTAACTCTCACTCGCCCGATAGCAATCAGCCCCAGCATTTT
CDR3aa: CASSNSHSPDSNQPQHF

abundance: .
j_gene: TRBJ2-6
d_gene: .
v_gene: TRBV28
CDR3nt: TGTGCCAGCAGTCCCAGATCGGGCAGGGGCTCTGGGGCCAACGTCCTGACTTTC
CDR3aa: CASSPRSGRGSGANVLTF

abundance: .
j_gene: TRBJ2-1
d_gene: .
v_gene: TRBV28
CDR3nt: TGTGCCAGCAAATTGAGCTCCTACAATGAGCAGTTCTTC
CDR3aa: CASKLSSYNEQFF

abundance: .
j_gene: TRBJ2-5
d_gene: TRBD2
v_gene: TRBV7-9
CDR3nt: TGTGCCAGCACCCCTCGAGCGGGGCCAGAGACCCAGTACTTC
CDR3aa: CASTPRAGPETQYF

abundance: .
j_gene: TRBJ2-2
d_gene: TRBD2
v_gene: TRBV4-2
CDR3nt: TGTGCCAGCAGCCAAGCCCCGGCTAGCGGGGGGCCACAGCCCGGGGAGCTGTTTTTT
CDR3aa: CASSQAPASGGPQPGELFF

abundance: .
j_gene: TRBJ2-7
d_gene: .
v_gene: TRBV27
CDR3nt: TGTGCCAGCAGAAGACAGGAATCCTACGAGCAGTACTTC
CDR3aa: CASRRQESYEQYF

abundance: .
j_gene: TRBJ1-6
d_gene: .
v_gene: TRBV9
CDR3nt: TGTGCCAGCAGCGCTGGACAGCCCTATAATTCACCCCTCCACTTT
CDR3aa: CASSAGQPYNSPLHF

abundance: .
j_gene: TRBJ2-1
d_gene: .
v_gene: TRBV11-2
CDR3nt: TGTGCCAGCAGCTTCGGAGATGTATACAATGAGCAGTTCTTC
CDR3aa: CASSFGDVYNEQFF

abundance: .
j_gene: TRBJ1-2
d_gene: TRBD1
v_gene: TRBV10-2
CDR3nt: TGCGCCAGCAGTGCCCCTAACAGGGGTGAACATGGCTACACCTTC
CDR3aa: CASSAPNRGEHGYTF

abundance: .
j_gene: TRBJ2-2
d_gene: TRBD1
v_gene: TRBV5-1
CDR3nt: TGCGCCAGCAGCTCGGACAGGGTGAGCACCGGGGAGCTGTTTTTT
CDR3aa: CASSSDRVSTGELFF

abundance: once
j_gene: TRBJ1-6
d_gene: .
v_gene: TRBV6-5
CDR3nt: TGTGCCAGCAGTAATGGACAGCTCCTAAATTCACCCCTCCACTTT
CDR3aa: CASSNGQLLNSPLHF

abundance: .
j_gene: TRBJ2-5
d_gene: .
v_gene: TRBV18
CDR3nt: TGTGCCAGCTCACCGAACATGGAAGAGACTCAGTACTTC
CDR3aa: CASSPNMEETQYF

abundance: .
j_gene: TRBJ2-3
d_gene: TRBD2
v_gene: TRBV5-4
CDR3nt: TGTGCCAGCAGCTTGGAGCCAGCGGGGGGGAAGGATACGCAGTATTTT
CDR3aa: CASSLEPAGGKDTQYF

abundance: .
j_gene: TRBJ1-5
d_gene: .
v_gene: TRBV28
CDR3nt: TGTGCCAGCACGGGTCAGTTCAATCAGCCCCAGCATTTT
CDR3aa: CASTGQFNQPQHF

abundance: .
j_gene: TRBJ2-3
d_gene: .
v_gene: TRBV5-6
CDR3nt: TGTGCCAGCAGCTTAGGGGGACCGCAGTATTTT
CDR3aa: CASSLGGPQYF

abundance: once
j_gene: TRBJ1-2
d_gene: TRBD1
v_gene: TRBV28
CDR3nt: TGTGCCAGCAGCCCAGGAGGGGACAGGGGAACCCTCTATGGCTACACCTTC
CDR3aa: CASSPGGDRGTLYGYTF

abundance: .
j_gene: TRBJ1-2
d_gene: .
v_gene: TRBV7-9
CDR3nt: TGTGCCAGCAGCCTGGCGGGGCCTAACTATGGCTACACCTTC
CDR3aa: CASSLAGPNYGYTF

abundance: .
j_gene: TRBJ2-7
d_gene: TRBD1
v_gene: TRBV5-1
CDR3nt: TGCGCCAGCAGCACGCCGGGACAGGGTTCTTACGAGCAGTACTTC
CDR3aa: CASSTPGQGSYEQYF

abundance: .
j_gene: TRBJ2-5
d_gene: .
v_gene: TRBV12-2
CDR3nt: TGTGCAAGTCGCTATAAAATAGCGGGGTACCAAGAGACCCAGTACTTC
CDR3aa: CASRYKIAGYQETQYF

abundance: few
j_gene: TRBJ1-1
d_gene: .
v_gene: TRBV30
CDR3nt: TGTGCCCAACAGGTCCCCACTGAAGCTTTCTTT
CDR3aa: CAQQVPTEAFF

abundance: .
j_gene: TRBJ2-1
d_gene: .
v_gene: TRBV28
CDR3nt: TGTGCCAGCAAACGGAATGAGCAGTTCTTC
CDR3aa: CASKRNEQFF

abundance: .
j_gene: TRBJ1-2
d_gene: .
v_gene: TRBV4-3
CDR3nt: TGCGCCAGCAGCCAAGATGGGGGTGGACAGCGAGCTAACTATGGCTACACCTTC
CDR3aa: CASSQDGGGQRANYGYTF

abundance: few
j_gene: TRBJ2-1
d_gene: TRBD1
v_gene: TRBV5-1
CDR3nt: TGCGCCAGCAGCTACGGACAGGTCAATGAGCAGTTCTTC
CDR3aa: CASSYGQVNEQFF

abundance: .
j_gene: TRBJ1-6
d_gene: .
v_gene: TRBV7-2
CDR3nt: TGTGCCAGCAGCTTAGCTTCCAGGTTAGGCTCACCCCTCCACTTT
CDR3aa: CASSLASRLGSPLHF

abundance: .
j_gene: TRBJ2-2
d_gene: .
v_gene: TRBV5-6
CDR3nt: TGTGCCAGCAGCTTGCAGAGGAGGGAGGCGACCGGGGAGCTGTTTTTT
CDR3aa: CASSLQRREATGELFF

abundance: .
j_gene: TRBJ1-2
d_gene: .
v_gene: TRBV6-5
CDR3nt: TGTGCCAGCAGTTCAGGGGTTTTCGGTAACTATGGCTACACCTTC
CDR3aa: CASSSGVFGNYGYTF

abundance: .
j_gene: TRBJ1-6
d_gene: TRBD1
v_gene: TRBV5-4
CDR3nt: TGTGCCAGCAGCGTACAGGGGCGTTCGGATAATTCACCCCTCCACTTT
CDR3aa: CASSVQGRSDNSPLHF

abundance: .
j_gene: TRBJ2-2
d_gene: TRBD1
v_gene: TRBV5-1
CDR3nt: TGCGCCAGCCGACAGGGGAACACCGGGGAGCTGTTTTTT
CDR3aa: CASRQGNTGELFF

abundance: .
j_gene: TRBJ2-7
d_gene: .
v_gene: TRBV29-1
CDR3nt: TGCAGCGTTGCTTTCAGGGGCGTCGGGCAGTACTTC
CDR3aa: CSVAFRGVGQYF

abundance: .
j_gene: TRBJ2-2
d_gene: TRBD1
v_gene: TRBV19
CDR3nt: TGTGCCAGTAGTACCGGACAGGGACGGGAGAACACCGGGGAGCTGTTTTTT
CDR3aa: CASSTGQGRENTGELFF

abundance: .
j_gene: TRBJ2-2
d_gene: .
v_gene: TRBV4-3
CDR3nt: TGCGCCAGCAGCCAGGGACATCACACCGGGGAGCTGTTTTTT
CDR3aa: CASSQGHHTGELFF

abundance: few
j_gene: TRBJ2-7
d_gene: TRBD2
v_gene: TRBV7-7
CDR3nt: TGTGCCAGCAGCCCCCCTGCTAGCGGGGGGGCCTACGAGCAGTACTTC
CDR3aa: CASSPPASGGAYEQYF